What follows are 30 T cell receptor delta chains derived from one specimen sequenced in a study of DNA immune sequencing with unique molecular identifiers. A 32-plex genomic DNA assay used primers for all 8 TRDV and 4 TRDJ genes. Adapter PCR followed roughly 3 barcoding PCR cycles that attached a 12-nucleotide UMI. TCRdb used CATT to re-call clones from the multiplex PCR reads. The sample yields 2,000 to 2,500 delta-chain clones, 10% to 12% seen once. The sample consisted of gamma-delta T cells enriched from blood buffy coat, or unenriched PBMCs (not recorded which). Every receptor here comes from a human donor in good health.

In the case of this clone: This likely traces to a read error, being one base from a far larger clone. CDR3 residues: CALGDLPRTSYVRGGTYTDNLIF. CDR3 sequence (DNA): TGTGCTCTTGGGGACCTACCAAGGACTTCCTACGTCCGGGGGGGGACGTACACCGATAACCTCATCTTT. The V gene is given as TRDV1, and no J gene call is available; the table gives TRDD3 as D, unverified against the DNA. The length of the CDR3 is 23 residues. Germline V gene sequence: CDR1 TSWWSYY, CDR2 QGS.

This clone came up a few times. The mismatch at residue 3 between this DNA's translation and the TCRdb protein of a much larger clone likely reflects a read error; the protein shown is translated from the DNA. This CDR3 reads CAYDSLLGAPNTDKLIF. CDR3 nucleotides: TGTGCCTATGACTCCCTCCTGGGGGCTCCCAACACCGATAAACTCATCTTT. The rearrangement joins TRDV2 to TRDJ1; 7 nucleotides match TRDD3. This CDR3 comprises 17 residues. Germline values: CDR1 GEAIGNYY, CDR2 EKD.

Points on this clone: It differs at one base from a far larger clone, so likely a read error. Additional DNA sequences in this sample encode the identical CDR3. V usage is TRDV2 and J usage is TRDJ1; 10 bases are shared with TRDD3. The CDR3 consists of 19 residues. J gave up 0 bases and V 0 bases, and 12 bases lay outside the gene matches. Germline V gives CDR1 GEAIGNYY, CDR2 EKD. The CDR3: CACDTVSNWGISDTDKLIF. CDR3 DNA sequence: TGTGCCTGTGACACCGTATCGAACTGGGGGATTTCAGACACCGATAAACTCATCTTT.

This clone was seen more than once but under ten times. This likely traces to a read error, being one base from a far larger clone. The same CDR3 is also encoded by other DNA sequences in this sample. The gene calls are TRDV2 and TRDJ3; 13 positions agree with TRDD3. Germline lookup yields CDR1 GEAIGNYY and CDR2 EKD. The CDR3 runs 20 residues. This chain's CDR3 is CACDMTGGYEVGWDTRQMFF. CDR3 in DNA: TGTGCCTGCGACATGACTGGGGGATACGAAGTGGGATGGGACACCCGACAGATGTTTTTC.

This clone turned up a few times. J is TRDJ1 and V is TRDV1; tentative D call: TRDD3 (6 bases). No J segment appears in TCRdb, so it was assigned here by matching the sequence to germline. Germline-derived CDR1 and CDR2 are TSWWSYY and QGS. Trimming stripped 1 base from V and 3 bases from J, with 36 bases between. The CDR3 length is 23 residues. The CDR3 DNA is TGTGCTCTTGGGGAACCCTGCCAAGGCACTGCCCCTGGGGCACGGGGGGGAGCCGATAAACTCATCTTT. Translation: CALGEPCQGTAPGARGGADKLIF.

Note on this clone: This likely traces to a read error, being one base from a far larger clone. Other DNA sequences within the sample encode an identical CDR3. V and J are TRDV2 and TRDJ1; 11 bases match TRDD3. The germline V gene has CDR1 GEAIGNYY and CDR2 EKD. The CDR3 covers 17 residues. CDR3 coding DNA: TGTGCCTGTGACACCGTTGGGGGATACGCTGGGACCGACAAACTCATCTTT. Amino acids: CACDTVGGYAGTDKLIF.

This clone was counted between two and nine times. TCRdb attributes to this sequence the protein of a much larger clone, which differs from the DNA translation at residue 7; a read error is likely, and the protein displayed is translated from the DNA. CDR3 nucleotide sequence: TGTGCCTGTGACACCGTAGTGGGAAACACCGATAAACTCATCTTT. Translation: CACDTVVGNTDKLIF. The chain is built from TRDV2 and TRDJ1; no firm D call. The CDR3 extends over 15 amino acids. In germline, CDR1 is GEAIGNYY, CDR2 EKD. Trimming took 0 bases from V and 0 from J, leaving 10 bases between them.

Comments on this clone: The TCRdb record carries a much larger clone's protein, which differs from this DNA's translation at residue 11; a read error is the likely cause, and the protein listed here is the DNA translation. The chain uses TRDV2 and TRDJ1; 11 bases match TRDD3. V was clipped by 5 bases and J by 6 bases; unmatched bases: 10. Germline V gene data show CDR1 as GEAIGNYY and CDR2 as EKD. The CDR3 is 15 residues long. The CDR3 nucleotides are TGTGCCTGTGCCCAACTGGGGGATAGGGACAATAAACTCATCTTT. Translated: CACAQLGDRDNKLIF.

This clone was counted a few times. The protein TCRdb lists belongs to a much larger clone and differs from this DNA's translation at residue 7, which points to a read error; the protein shown is made from the DNA. The chain recombines TRDV2 with TRDJ1, with a tentative D call TRDD3 (5 bases). Trimming shortened V by 5 bases and J by 4 bases, and 19 bases separated the two germline ends. Germline V gives CDR1 GEAIGNYY, CDR2 EKD. The CDR3 is 15 amino acids. The CDR3 DNA reads TGTGCCTGTGCCCAACTGGAGGATAGGGACGATAAACTCATCTTT. Its translation: CACAQLEDRDDKLIF.

The table lists this clone with a few counts. A far larger clone is off by one base, so a read error is likely. The same CDR3 arises from other DNA sequences in this sample as well. V usage is TRDV2 and J usage is TRDJ1, with TRDD3 matching 8 bases. CDR1 and CDR2 (germline): GEAIGNYY, EKD. J was trimmed by 0 bases and V by 3 bases; bases with no gene match: 8. The CDR3 consists of 16 residues. As DNA, the CDR3 is TGTGCCTGTGACCCACTGGGGGTTACAAACACCGATAAACTCATCTTT. It translates to CACDPLGVTNTDKLIF.

This clone is termed large. At the DNA level, this CDR3 is encoded by other sequences in the same sample as well. The chain combines TRDV2 with TRDJ1; 12 positions agree with TRDD3. Per germline, CDR1 GEAIGNYY and CDR2 EKD. The V and J ends lost 3 bases and 1 base, in that order; junction bases with no gene match: 11. This CDR3 has 18 amino acids. Here the CDR3 reads CACDLLGDTLLTTDKLIF. In DNA form, the CDR3 reads TGTGCCTGTGACCTTCTGGGGGATACGCTTCTTACCACCGATAAACTCATCTTT.

V and J are TRDV1 and TRDJ1; TRDD3 matches at 10 bases. Here the J gene was assigned by germline matching of the DNA, as TCRdb has none. The V gene end was trimmed by 3 bases and the J gene end by 0 bases; junction bases not matched to a gene: 19. Germline V gene sequence: CDR1 TSWWSYY, CDR2 QGS. The CDR3 runs to 21 residues. The CDR3 region is CALGDAVLFFGGYSHTDKLIF. In DNA form, the CDR3 reads TGTGCTCTTGGGGACGCCGTCCTATTTTTTGGGGGATACTCCCACACCGATAAACTCATCTTT.

With respect to this clone: For this DNA, TCRdb reports the protein of a much larger clone, which diverges at residue 8, most likely from a read error; the protein presented here is translated directly from the DNA. V usage is TRDV2 and J usage is TRDJ3, with D hard to call. The germline CDR1 and CDR2 sequences are GEAIGNYY and EKD. This CDR3 is built from 19 residues. The germline V and J ends were trimmed by 3 bases and 0 bases, with 17 bases remaining between them. CDR3 bases: TGTGCCTGTGACCAAATCAAGGATGAGCCCTCCTGGGACACCCGACAGATGTTTTTC. Translated: CACDQIKDEPSWDTRQMFF.

This clone was counted between two and nine times. This chain connects TRDV2 to TRDJ1, with TRDD3 matching over 8 bases. The CDR3 loop spans 21 amino acids. J lost 0 bases, V lost 0 bases, and 20 bases had no gene match. Germline CDR1 and CDR2: GEAIGNYY and EKD. CDR3 sequence (DNA): TGTGCCTGTGACACCGTTATTATGGGGGATCCACCAGTTGAGTACACCGATAAACTCATCTTT. Translation: CACDTVIMGDPPVEYTDKLIF.

The sample holds a few counts of this clone. Only one base separates this from a far larger clonotype, so it likely reflects a read error. V is TRDV2 and J is TRDJ1; 11 bases align to TRDD3. Germline values: CDR1 GEAIGNYY, CDR2 EKD. V was clipped by 0 bases and J by 3 bases; unmatched bases: 11. This CDR3 is 18 amino acids long. For the CDR3, the DNA is TGTGCCTGTGACACCGTAACCACACTGGGGGATAATGCCGATAAACTCATCTTT. It specifies CACDTVTTLGDNADKLIF.

V and J are TRDV1 and TRDJ1, with TRDD3 matching 11 bases. Germline matching of the DNA provided the J gene here, since TCRdb leaves it blank. The J segment lost 0 bases and the V segment lost 3 bases, leaving 27 bases of the junction unmatched. Per germline, CDR1 TSWWSYY and CDR2 QGS. The length of the CDR3 is 24 residues. The CDR3 here is CALGERPINWGIVRKIRYTDKLIF. CDR3 coding DNA: TGTGCTCTTGGGGAGCGGCCCATTAACTGGGGGATAGTAAGAAAGATAAGATACACCGATAAACTCATCTTT.

With respect to this clone: A far larger clone is one nucleotide away, so this likely arose from a read error. In the same sample, other DNA sequences code for this CDR3. The rearrangement uses TRDV2 and TRDJ3; weak D call: TRDD3 (5 bases). The V end lost 4 bases, the J end lost 0 bases, and 21 bases lay between the germline ends. CDR1 is GEAIGNYY, CDR2 EKD, per germline. This CDR3 has 20 residues. The CDR3 nucleotides are TGTGCCTGTGATCCCATTGTACTTGGGGAAAGCTCCTGGGACACCCGACAGATGTTTTTC. This translates into CACDPIVLGESSWDTRQMFF.

A remark on this clone: This is likely an artifact of a read error, given a far larger clone one base away. Other DNA sequences in the sample encode the same CDR3. This chain links TRDV2 with TRDJ3; D gene uncertain. Germline CDR1 GEAIGNYY, CDR2 EKD. The ends were cut back, 1 base at V and 0 bases at J, with 12 bases in the middle. The CDR3 length is 18 residues. The CDR3 region is CACDTLLGSSWDTRQMFF. In DNA, the CDR3 is TGTGCCTGTGACACTCTACTAGGGAGCTCCTGGGACACCCGACAGATGTTTTTC.

Regarding this clone: This likely stems from a read error, as it lies one base from a far larger clone. This chain joins TRDV2 and TRDJ1; 9 nucleotides agree with TRDD3. Trimming took 0 bases from V and 3 from J; bases not matched to a gene: 13. The germline CDR1 and CDR2 sequences are GEAIGNYY and EKD. The CDR3 runs 18 residues. The CDR3 coding sequence is TGTGCCTGTGACACCGTACTTTCTGGGGGATCTTACTCCGATAAACTCATCTTT. Its protein product is CACDTVLSGGSYSDKLIF.

This clone was seen only a few times. The protein that TCRdb holds for this DNA derives from a much larger clone and differs from the translated DNA at residue 17, which likely indicates a read error; the protein shown here is translated from the DNA. This chain joins TRDV2 and TRDJ3; D might be TRDD3 (5 bases). This CDR3 comprises 19 residues. CDR1 GEAIGNYY and CDR2 EKD come from the germline V gene. The CDR3 nucleotides read TGTGCCTGTGACCAAATCAAGGAGGAGCCCTCCTGGGACACCCGACAGTTGTTTTTC. The encoded protein is CACDQIKEEPSWDTRQLFF.

Worth noting for this clone: The protein TCRdb gives is from a much larger clone and does not agree with this DNA's translation at residue 11, likely a read error; the protein shown here comes from the DNA. This rearrangement joins TRDV2 to TRDJ1; 10 bases align to TRDD3. CDR1 is GEAIGNYY, CDR2 EKD, per germline. The CDR3 totals 19 residues. V was pared by 0 bases and J by 0 bases, with 12 bases of the junction left unmatched. CDR3 sequence: CACDTLSLLGDEYTDKLIF. The CDR3 region has the DNA TGTGCCTGTGACACCTTGTCTTTACTGGGGGATGAGTACACCGATAAACTCATCTTT.

About this clone itself: Given a far larger clone just one base away, this is likely a sequencing read error. The same CDR3 can be traced to other DNA sequences in this sample. The V call is TRDV2, the J call TRDJ1; 13 bases align to TRDD3. Germline V gives CDR1 GEAIGNYY, CDR2 EKD. This CDR3 has 18 residues. This CDR3 reads CACDTLTGGYANTDKLIF. Written as DNA, the CDR3 is TGTGCCTGTGACACCCTTACTGGGGGATACGCGAACACCGATAAACTTATCTTT.

As to this clone: A far larger clone is only one base removed, so a read error is likely. This sequence joins TRDV2 and TRDJ3, with 7 bases aligning to TRDD3. This CDR3 is built from 18 residues. Germline V gene data show CDR1 as GEAIGNYY and CDR2 as EKD. CDR3 region: CACDTLLGSSWDTRQIFF. CDR3 bases: TGTGCCTGTGACACTCTACTGGGGAGCTCCTGGGACACCCGACAGATATTTTTC.

Regarding this clone: This likely stems from a read error, as it lies one base from a far larger clone. The V and J genes are TRDV2 and TRDJ1; TRDD3 aligns across 12 bases. Germline loops: CDR1 GEAIGNYY, CDR2 EKD. The CDR3 spans 18 residues. The CDR3 bases are TGTGCCTGTGACCTTCTGGGGGATACGCTTCTTACCACCAATAAACTCATCTTT. Protein product: CACDLLGDTLLTTNKLIF.

The table lists this clone with a few counts. A read error is likely here: a far larger clone is one base away. The chain uses TRDV2 and TRDJ1; perhaps TRDD3 as D (5 bases). Germline CDR1 and CDR2: GEAIGNYY and EKD. The CDR3 runs 18 residues. V was cut by 0 bases and J by 0 bases, with 19 bases left in between. This CDR3 is CACDTVAVGSQYTDKLIF. The CDR3 bases are TGTGCCTGTGACACCGTGGCTGTGGGATCCCAGTACACCGATAAACTCATCTTT.

Relative to its sample, this clone is large. Different DNA sequences within this sample yield the same CDR3. The V and J genes are TRDV2 and TRDJ1; 8 positions match TRDD3. V lost 2 bases, J lost 2 bases, and 6 bases stayed unmatched. Germline loops: CDR1 GEAIGNYY, CDR2 EKD. The CDR3 contains 15 residues. The CDR3 nucleotides read TGTGCCTGTGACATTCTGGGGGACCGAACCGATAAACTCATCTTT. This translates into CACDILGDRTDKLIF.

By share, this clone ranks as large. This same CDR3 is encoded by further DNA sequences in the sample. The chain recombines TRDV2 with TRDJ2; D perhaps matches TRDD3 (6 bases). The germline CDR1 and CDR2 sequences are GEAIGNYY and EKD. V was cut by 0 bases and J by 6 bases, with 19 bases left in between. The length of the CDR3 is 17 residues. The CDR3 region has the DNA TGTGCCTGTGACACCGGGCTAGGGGGACCCGAGGCAGCACAACTCTTCTTT. Amino acids: CACDTGLGGPEAAQLFF.

A few counts support this clone. TCRdb attributes to this sequence the protein of a much larger clone, which differs from the DNA translation at residue 6; a read error is likely, and the protein displayed is translated from the DNA. The chain combines TRDV2 with TRDJ1, with 11 bases matching TRDD3. Germline V gives CDR1 GEAIGNYY, CDR2 EKD. The V segment lost 2 bases and the J segment 3 bases; nucleotides outside the gene matches: 7. This CDR3 is built from 16 residues. The CDR3 region has the DNA TGTGCCTGTGACAAGGTGGGGGATACGCAGGCCGATAAACTCATCTTT. It is translated as CACDKVGDTQADKLIF.

Sample share makes this clone hyperexpanded. Different DNA sequences within this sample yield the same CDR3. This chain uses TRDV2 with TRDJ3; possibly TRDD3 for D (5 bases). V was shortened by 0 bases and J by 0 bases, with 17 bases between the two germline ends. This CDR3 region has 20 residues. Germline values: CDR1 GEAIGNYY, CDR2 EKD. The CDR3 protein is CACDTLGTTNGSWDTRQMFF. The CDR3, as DNA: TGTGCCTGTGACACCTTGGGGACCACGAACGGCTCCTGGGACACCCGACAGATGTTTTTC.

This clone showed up just a few times. The TCRdb protein comes from a much larger clone and disagrees with this DNA's translation at residue 12, likely due to a read error; the protein given here is derived from the DNA. Within the sample, other DNA sequences also encode this same CDR3. V is TRDV2 and J is TRDJ1; 12 nucleotides line up with TRDD3. This CDR3 contains 16 residues. From germline, CDR1 is GEAIGNYY and CDR2 EKD. This chain's CDR3 is CACDKLGDTQAEKLIF. Here the CDR3 DNA reads TGTGCCTGTGACAAGCTGGGGGATACGCAGGCCGAGAAACTCATCTTT.